What follows describes a single T cell receptor (beta chain). Its specificity is unknown. Repertoires were sampled repeatedly during chemoradiotherapy. The entry originates in a study of chemoradiotherapy in HPV16-positive cancers. The overall study: Two HPV16-positive patients' cells yielded candidate HPV-specific clones and common motifs.

Study-wide findings and caveats: Candidate HPV-specific clones and E7-related TCR motifs grew in tumor during treatment. For HPV16-positive patients, expanding HPV-responsive T cells associated with longer recurrence-free survival.

Germline V gene data show CDR1 as SNHLY and CDR2 as FYNNEI. J gave up 10 bases and V 6 bases, and 8 bases lay outside the gene matches. This CDR3 has 12 amino acids. Sequenced by immunoSEQ multiplex PCR; TCRdb stores in-frame clones only, minus some. The table includes approximately 4,000 clones, around 80% detected once. The J gene is TRBJ1-1, the V gene TRBV2; 7 bases agree with TRBD1. This receptor was obtained from a human donor with HPV-associated anogenital cancer. This specimen consisted of tumor tissue, obtained from a patient who underwent chemoradiotherapy. This CDR3 is CASSGDSMVAFF. DNA of the CDR3: TGTGCCAGCAGCGGGGACAGCATGGTAGCTTTCTTT.